This is a list of T cell receptor beta chains from one sample in a study of regulatory T cells in long-lasting Graves disease. TCRdb passed the multiplex PCR reads through MiXCR, listing each CDR3 protein once. The repertoire holds 530,000 or so distinct CDR3 sequences, with roughly 13% as singletons. The data were also submitted as part of a second study, on T cells in Graves' hyperthyroidism and ophthalmopathy.

Sequenced here: peripheral blood mononuclear cells (PBMCs), sampled at new diagnosis, from a patient treated with antithyroid drugs. The receptors derive from a young man with Graves disease. Both conserved end residues are part of each CDR3. A D gene is named only where the DNA matches it firmly. Part of the rows lack a size; the others show once, few, many or a class for expanded clones.

clone_size j_call d_call v_call cdr3_aa cdr3_nt
many TRBJ2-5 - TRBV29-1 CSVEKTGVHGETQYF TGCAGCGTTGAAAAGACTGGGGTCCATGGAGAGACCCAGTACTTC
- TRBJ2-5 - TRBV5-1 CASSLVEKETQYF TGCGCCAGCAGCTTGGTGGAAAAAGAGACCCAGTACTTC
few TRBJ2-1 TRBD2 TRBV20-1 CSAREAGGLYNEQFF TGCAGTGCTAGAGAAGCGGGAGGTCTTTACAATGAGCAGTTCTTC
many TRBJ2-3 - TRBV11-2 CASTSYIDTQYF TGTGCCAGCACCTCGTACATAGATACGCAGTATTTT
many TRBJ2-5 TRBD2 TRBV3-1 CASTLAGGGQETQYF TGTGCCAGCACCCTAGCGGGAGGAGGCCAAGAGACCCAGTACTTC
- TRBJ2-7 - TRBV27 CASSLGISPYEQYF TGTGCCAGCAGTTTAGGCATAAGCCCCTACGAGCAGTACTTC
- TRBJ1-2 - TRBV25-1 CASQGLFYGYTF TGTGCCAGCCAGGGACTCTTCTATGGCTACACCTTC
few TRBJ1-5 - TRBV12-3/TRBV12-4 CASSSDSQQPQHF TGTGCCAGCAGCTCGGACAGCCAGCAGCCCCAGCATTTT
many TRBJ1-1 - TRBV27 CASRKTGSTEAFF TGTGCCAGCAGAAAAACAGGTTCCACTGAAGCTTTCTTT
many TRBJ1-5 - TRBV7-2 CASSLSSRETQHF TGTGCCAGCAGCTTAAGTTCAAGAGAAACCCAGCATTTT
few TRBJ1-5 - TRBV6-4 CASRAGDQPQHF TGTGCCAGCAGGGCGGGTGATCAGCCCCAGCATTTT
many TRBJ2-2 - TRBV2 CASSAEFGYTGELFF TGTGCCAGCAGTGCGGAGTTCGGGTACACCGGGGAGCTGTTTTTT
- TRBJ1-5 - TRBV29-1 CSVGDQPQHF TGCAGCGTTGGGGATCAGCCCCAGCATTTT
many TRBJ2-1 - TRBV12-3/TRBV12-4 CASSLGQGRSYNEQFF TGTGCCAGCAGTTTGGGTCAGGGCCGCTCCTACAATGAGCAGTTCTTC
- TRBJ2-3 - TRBV4-2 CASSQAYREGTDTQYF TGTGCCAGCAGCCAAGCCTATCGGGAAGGCACAGATACGCAGTATTTT
- TRBJ1-4 - TRBV6-1 CVCYPGRNEKLFF TGTGTCTGTTACCCAGGGAGGAATGAAAAACTGTTTTTT
- TRBJ2-7 - TRBV7-9 CASSSSGQSSYEQYF TGTGCCAGCAGCTCCAGCGGGCAGAGCTCCTACGAGCAGTACTTC
many TRBJ2-3 - TRBV29-1 CSVELWGADTQYF TGCAGCGTTGAGTTGTGGGGGGCAGATACGCAGTATTTT
- TRBJ2-2 TRBD2 TRBV5-1 CATREGRETGELFF TGCGCCACCAGAGAAGGGCGGGAGACCGGGGAGCTGTTTTTT
few TRBJ1-1 TRBD1 TRBV5-1 CASSWTGKATEAFF TGCGCCAGCAGTTGGACAGGGAAGGCCACTGAAGCTTTCTTT
- TRBJ2-2 - TRBV11-3 CASSWGAGDTGELFF TGTGCCAGCAGCTGGGGGGCAGGGGACACCGGGGAGCTGTTTTTT
few TRBJ2-7 - TRBV9 CASSEGDGDSYEQYF TGTGCCAGCAGCGAAGGGGACGGCGACTCCTACGAGCAGTACTTC
many TRBJ1-2 - TRBV2 CASSEAGGKRHGYTF TGTGCCAGCAGTGAAGCGGGGGGGAAACGGCATGGCTACACCTTC
many TRBJ1-5 - TRBV24-1 CATSDSGGRSNQPQHF TGTGCCACCAGTGATTCAGGAGGACGCAGCAATCAGCCCCAGCATTTT
many TRBJ2-7 TRBD1 TRBV7-9 CASTSTGGVGPSYEQYF TGTGCCAGCACCTCAACAGGGGGAGTAGGCCCTTCCTACGAGCAGTACTTC
many TRBJ1-4 TRBD1 TRBV29-1 CSAGQGLEKLFF TGCAGCGCTGGACAGGGGTTAGAAAAACTGTTTTTT
many TRBJ2-5 TRBD1 TRBV24-1 CATERGGEETQYF TGTGCCACCGAGAGAGGGGGCGAAGAGACCCAGTACTTC